The 9 T cell receptor beta chains in this list originate from one sample, sequenced in a study of shared clonotypes between healthy human individuals. The naive CD8 fraction comprised CD45RO-negative cells positively selected for CCR7 and excluded terminally differentiated effector memory CD45RA+ cells. Profiling relied on immunoSEQ multiplex PCR, and the TCRdb table lists in-frame clones only, not all of them. This sample has approximately 600,000 clones; approximately 95% occur once, and the top ten carry 0.11%. The specimen was naive CD8+ T cells sorted from blood. The receptors were gathered from a woman in her twenties or thirties in good health.

This sequence joins TRBV4-1 and TRBJ1-1; D remains ambiguous. The CDR3 contains 13 residues. The V and J ends lost 3 bases and 2 bases respectively, with 7 bases between them. The germline gives CDR1 MGHRA, CDR2 YSYEKL. This CDR3 is CASSHRINTEAFF. In DNA form, the CDR3 reads TGCGCCAGCAGCCACCGCATCAACACTGAAGCTTTCTTT.

The J gene is TRBJ2-1, the V gene TRBV27; D remains unclear. Trimming pared 6 bases from V and 4 bases from J, leaving 7 bases between. CDR1 MNHEY and CDR2 SMNVEV come from the germline V gene (reference sequence). The CDR3 is 12 amino acids. CDR3 DNA: TGTGCCAGCAGCGATCGGTACAATGAGCAGTTCTTC. This sequence encodes CASSDRYNEQFF.

This chain uses TRBV13 with TRBJ2-1; 9 nucleotides match TRBD2. This CDR3 comprises 15 residues. CDR1 and CDR2 from the germline V gene are PRHDT and FYEKMQ (reference sequence). The trim removed 3 bases at V and 8 bases at J, leaving 8 bases unmatched. The CDR3 region is CASSFSGSGAHEQFF. CDR3 nucleotides: TGTGCCAGCAGCTTTAGCGGGAGCGGGGCCCATGAGCAGTTCTTC.

Turning to this clone: The same CDR3 is also encoded by other DNA sequences in this sample. This chain links TRBV5-4 with TRBJ2-5; the D is unclear. V was shortened by 0 bases and J by 5 bases, with 8 bases between the two germline ends. The CDR3 runs 13 residues. The germline V gene encodes CDR1 SGHNT and CDR2 YYREEE (reference sequence). CDR3: CASSLEGRETQYF. CDR3 bases: TGTGCCAGCAGCTTGGAGGGCCGGGAGACCCAGTACTTC.

The chain combines TRBV30 with TRBJ1-2, with D possibly TRBD1 on 5 matching bases. The germline V gene has CDR1 GTSNPN and CDR2 SVGIG (reference sequence). Deletions cut 2 bases from V and 2 bases from J, with 18 bases between. The CDR3 runs 16 residues. The CDR3 nucleotides are TGTGCCTGGAGTTTCCTGGGACGACTAAGAAACTATGGCTACACCTTC. Its translation is CAWSFLGRLRNYGYTF.

Here the CDR3 reads CASSQNQDRHTGEKLFF. In DNA form, the CDR3 reads TGTGCCAGCAGCCAGAATCAGGACAGGCACACCGGTGAAAAACTGTTTTTT. The J gene is TRBJ1-4, the V gene TRBV11-2; TRBD1 matches 7 bases. The CDR3 consists of 17 residues. Germline trimming cut 5 bases from V and 7 bases from J; bases unmatched to any gene: 16. Germline V gives CDR1 SGHAT, CDR2 FQNNGV.

CDR3 sequence reads: CASSQLAGPVEQYF. In DNA form, the CDR3 reads TGTGCCAGCAGCCAACTAGCGGGACCCGTAGAGCAGTACTTC. The chain joins TRBV14 to TRBJ2-7, with 9 bases identical to TRBD2. The CDR3 is 14 amino acids. With V trimmed by 2 bases and J by 7 bases, 6 bases remained unmatched. In germline, CDR1 is SGHDN, CDR2 FVKESK.

CDR3 sequence (DNA): TGTGCCAGCAGTGATGTCAAGGGATACAACGGAAACACCATATATTTT. Encoded protein: CASSDVKGYNGNTIYF. The chain combines TRBV6-1 with TRBJ1-3; D gene uncertain. This CDR3 region has 16 residues. The V end lost 3 bases, the J end lost 4 bases, and 16 bases lay between the germline ends. CDR1 and CDR2 (germline): MNHNS, SASEGT.

V is TRBV29-1 and J is TRBJ2-1, with D hard to call. The germline gives CDR1 SQVTM, CDR2 ANQGSEA. The germline V and J ends were trimmed by 4 bases and 6 bases, with 13 bases remaining between them. The CDR3 is 13 residues long. CDR3 sequence reads: CSVAGHMINEQFF. The CDR3 region has the DNA TGCAGCGTTGCGGGTCACATGATCAATGAGCAGTTCTTC.